This T cell receptor (beta chain) was profiled in a study of cytomegalovirus exposure and HLA in healthy donors. PCR employed 60 Vbeta and 13 Jbeta primers. Generated by immunoSEQ multiplex PCR, the TCRdb table keeps only in-frame clones and is missing some. The data show 120,000 or so clones, around 80% seen once. The germline gives CDR1 SGHNT, CDR2 YYREEE (reference sequence). Trimming took 4 bases from V and 3 from J; bases not matched to a gene: 5. CDR3 length: 15 residues. The source material was PBMCs. The chain joins TRBV5-4 to TRBJ1-5, with 9 bases lining up with TRBD1. This receptor was identified in a man younger than 40 in good health and CMV-seronegative. CDR3 sequence reads: CASSRQGEDNQPQHF. CDR3 nucleotide sequence: TGTGCCAGCAGCCGACAGGGGGAAGACAATCAGCCCCAGCATTTT. The entire variable domain, with the rest obtained from reference TRBV5-4 and TRBJ1-5, is as follows: ETGVTQSPTHLIKTRGQQVTLRCSSQSGHNTVSWYQQALGQGPQFIFQYYREEENGRGNFPPRFSGLQFPNYSSELNVNALELDDSALYLCASSRQGEDNQPQHFGDGTRLSIL.